This is a list of T cell receptor beta chains from one sample in a study of Ad26.COV2.S vaccination and SARS-CoV-2 variants. TCRdb's copy holds only in-frame clones and misses some; the assay was immunoSEQ multiplex PCR. The sample holds some 460,000 clones, 70% to 90% seen once. Sequencing was performed on peripheral blood, taken in a trial of Ad26.COV2.S vaccine versus placebo. The receptors originated from a person aged 18 to 59 who received the Ad26.COV2.S COVID-19 vaccine or a placebo. Each CDR3 is given with its conserved first and last residue. The D gene is left open where the match is weak. Size is omitted from some rows. Given values are once, few, many or a class for expanded clones.

TRBV14,-,TRBJ2-2,-,18,TGTGCCAGCAGCCAAGAATATCGAACCCGTCCGAACACCGGGGAGCTGTTTTTT,CASSQEYRTRPNTGELFF
TRBV15,-,TRBJ1-1,-,15,TGTGCCACCAGCAGAGACCCACTCATGAACACTGAAGCTTTCTTT,CATSRDPLMNTEAFF
TRBV30,-,TRBJ1-1,-,16,TGTGCCTGGAGTCGGTTAGGTCTGGGGTATATCGCTGAAGCTTTCTTT,CAWSRLGLGYIAEAFF
TRBV27,once,TRBJ2-1,-,15,TGTGCCAGCAGTTTAAAACTCCCCGTTTACAATGAGCAGTTCTTC,CASSLKLPVYNEQFF
TRBV28,-,TRBJ1-3,-,14,TGTGCCAGCAGTTTACAGGGAGGGGGAAACACCATATATTTT,CASSLQGGGNTIYF
TRBV18,-,TRBJ1-5,-,14,TGTGCCAGCTCACCACGGGGGGCGAATCAGCCCCAGCATTTT,CASSPRGANQPQHF
TRBV6-5,-,TRBJ2-7,TRBD1,15,TGTGCCAGCAGTAGATCTCGGACAGGTTGGTACGAGCAGTACTTC,CASSRSRTGWYEQYF
TRBV19,-,TRBJ2-3,-,15,TGTGCCAGTAGTATAGGAGACAGACCCGGAGATACGCAGTATTTT,CASSIGDRPGDTQYF
TRBV7-9,once,TRBJ2-7,-,13,TGTGCCAGCAGCCCAAAGACTAGTTTCGAGCAGTACTTC,CASSPKTSFEQYF
TRBV7-9,-,TRBJ2-2,-,16,TGTGCCAGCAGTGGCCACCAGGGAGCGAACACCGGGGAGCTGTTTTTT,CASSGHQGANTGELFF
TRBV28,-,TRBJ2-1,TRBD2,17,TGTGCCAGCAGTTTATCCCGCGCTAGCGGGAGGTCGCATGAGCAGTTCTTC,CASSLSRASGRSHEQFF
TRBV19,-,TRBJ2-5,TRBD2,16,TGTGCCAGTAGTATCGGAGCGGGAACAGTAAGAGAGACCCAGTACTTC,CASSIGAGTVRETQYF
TRBV19,-,TRBJ1-4,TRBD1,15,TGTGCCAGTAGTGGTGGGACAGGGCAAGTTGAAAAACTGTTTTTT,CASSGGTGQVEKLFF
TRBV29-1,-,TRBJ2-1,TRBD1,13,TGCAGCGCCTCGGGACAGGGGGTAAATGAGCAGTTCTTC,CSASGQGVNEQFF
TRBV6-5,-,TRBJ1-1,-,14,TGTGCCAGCAGTAACCCGTTTACGAACACTGAAGCTTTCTTT,CASSNPFTNTEAFF
TRBV6-5,-,TRBJ2-7,-,14,TGTGCCAGCAGGACATCGGGGGGCGTCTACGAGCAGTACTTC,CASRTSGGVYEQYF
TRBV7-9,few,TRBJ2-4,-,16,TGTGCCAGCAGCTTATCCGGCTGGGACAATCCAAACATTCAGTACTTC,CASSLSGWDNPNIQYF
TRBV10-3,-,TRBJ2-6,-,16,TGTGCCATCAGTTGGTGGCCGAACTCTGGGGCCAACGTCCTGACTTTC,CAISWWPNSGANVLTF
TRBV19,-,TRBJ1-1,TRBD1,12,TGTGCCAGTACAACAGGGGTGGGAGAAGCTTTCTTT,CASTTGVGEAFF
TRBV7-3,once,TRBJ2-5,TRBD1,13,TGTGCCAGCAGCCGGGACAGTCAAGAGACCCAGTACTTC,CASSRDSQETQYF
TRBV18,-,TRBJ2-3,-,14,TGTGCCAGCTCACCACAGGAGAGCACAGATACGCAGTATTTT,CASSPQESTDTQYF
TRBV30,-,TRBJ1-4,TRBD1,17,TGTGCCTGGAGTGTGGGACAGGGGAGATCAACTAATGAAAAACTGTTTTTT,CAWSVGQGRSTNEKLFF
TRBV27,-,TRBJ2-7,-,15,TGTGCCAGCCGGTGGAGGACCGACCTGGCCTACGAGCAGTACTTC,CASRWRTDLAYEQYF
TRBV30,-,TRBJ2-7,-,11,TGTGCCTGGAGTCACTCCTACGAGCAGTACTTC,CAWSHSYEQYF
TRBV28,-,TRBJ1-1,-,17,TGTGCCAGCAGTCCCTATGGGGGGCCATACTCCGGGACTGAAGCTTTCTTT,CASSPYGGPYSGTEAFF
TRBV18,-,TRBJ2-7,TRBD2,16,TGTGCCAGCTCAAAGAGGACTAGCGGAGTCTCCTACGAGCAGTACTTC,CASSKRTSGVSYEQYF
TRBV13,-,TRBJ2-4,-,11,TGTGCCAGCAGCACTGAAAACATTCAGTACTTC,CASSTENIQYF
TRBV27,-,TRBJ1-2,-,15,TGTGCCAGCAGTTTAGATCCAGGCAGCCAATATGGCTACACCTTC,CASSLDPGSQYGYTF
TRBV2,-,TRBJ1-4,-,12,TGTGCCAGCAGTGGAAGGGACGAAAAACTGTTTTTT,CASSGRDEKLFF
TRBV7-9,-,TRBJ1-2,-,15,TGTGCCAGCAGCACGCCGACAAAGGGTTTAGATGGCTACACCTTC,CASSTPTKGLDGYTF
TRBV9,-,TRBJ2-2,-,14,TGTGCCAGCAGCGTAGCTACTGGTGCGGGGGAGCTGTTTTTT,CASSVATGAGELFF
TRBV28,-,TRBJ1-2,-,12,TGTGCCAGCAGTTTGGAGGGTAGGGGCTACACCTTC,CASSLEGRGYTF
TRBV29-1,once,TRBJ1-2,-,12,TGCAGCGTTGAAGCGGGGGGGAATGGCTACACCTTC,CSVEAGGNGYTF
TRBV11-2,-,TRBJ2-3,TRBD2,15,TGTGCCAGCAGCCCTCCGGGACTAGCGGGAGCTACGCAGTATTTT,CASSPPGLAGATQYF
TRBV5-1,-,TRBJ2-7,TRBD2,17,TGCGCCAGCAGCTTGACTTCTGGGAGGGCGACTGTCTACGAGCAGTACTTC,CASSLTSGRATVYEQYF
TRBV6-5,-,TRBJ2-1,-,16,TGTGCCAGCAGTTACCTTCGGGGGTCCTCCTACAATGAGCAGTTCTTC,CASSYLRGSSYNEQFF
TRBV7-2,-,TRBJ1-4,-,13,TGTGCCAGCAGCTTATATCAGCCGGAAAAACTGTTTTTT,CASSLYQPEKLFF
TRBV6-5,-,TRBJ1-2,-,15,TGTGCCAGCAGTCCGGGGGGCAAGCGGCTGTTTAGCTACACCTTC,CASSPGGKRLFSYTF
TRBV5-4,-,TRBJ2-6,-,18,TGTGCCAGCAGCTCGAAGGGACGGTTGTCCTCTGGGGCCAACGTCCTGACTTTC,CASSSKGRLSSGANVLTF
TRBV28,few,TRBJ1-1,TRBD1,16,TGTGCCAGCAGCCTTTCATTAGGGACAGGGGAAACTGAAGCTTTCTTT,CASSLSLGTGETEAFF
TRBV7-9,-,TRBJ2-5,-,14,TGTGCCAGCAGCGCCCGGGACAACCAAGAGACCCAGTACTTC,CASSARDNQETQYF